This T cell receptor (beta chain) was profiled in a study of shared T cell receptors in the human thymus. The sample holds a few counts of this clone. Method: immunoSEQ multiplex PCR; TCRdb's copy keeps in-frame clones and lacks some. Of hundreds of thousands of clones detected, roughly 90% appear once; the ten largest clones hold roughly 0.0097%. These records were also assigned to another study, of human thymus T cells. That paper states: What appeared biased in thymic and blood repertoires was the usage of V and J genes. Related research found strongly overlapping thymic repertoires in unrelated individuals.

The receptor was derived from a boy younger than two with a congenital heart defect. Sequencing was done on a sample of thymocytes.

DNA for the CDR3: TGTGCCAGCAGTCGCCAAGAGACCCAGTACTTC. Translated: CASSRQETQYF. This sequence joins TRBV11-2 and TRBJ2-5; D unclear. The CDR3 is 11 residues long. Trimming shortened V by 6 bases and J by 1 base, and 3 bases separated the two germline ends. The germline gives CDR1 SGHAT, CDR2 FQNNGV.